The T cell receptor (beta chain) under discussion was sequenced for a study of blood T cell repertoires in COVID-19. Looking at the study overall: Acute-phase and convalescent COVID-19 samples originated in the United States, Italy and Spain.

Trimming pared 4 bases from V and 6 bases from J, leaving 18 bases between. Germline V gene lookup returns CDR1 MNHEY and CDR2 SVGEGT. This CDR3 spans 15 amino acids. Per the original data handling: Scientists estimated how many nucleated cells there were by amplifying reference gene primers. The assay was immunoSEQ multiplex PCR, and TCRdb's table has in-frame clones only and misses some. The V and J calls and clone size are taken from that table; D and trimming were inferred from the DNA. The profile shows 200,000 to 250,000 clones, around 80% of them singletons. Each participant's cohort was designated according to participant-reported clinical history. The recovered donors of Cohort 3 showed two negative PCRs, clearance, or symptom resolution.

The clonotype was recovered from a man in his sixties who had recovered from COVID-19. V is TRBV6-2 or TRBV6-3 and J is TRBJ1-2, with D possibly TRBD1 on 5 matching bases. Sequencing was done on a sample of PBMCs or T cells enriched from blood (not recorded which). The CDR3 protein is CASSSKGQGEDGYTF. The CDR3 DNA reads TGTGCCAGCAGTTCGAAGGGGCAGGGTGAGGATGGCTACACCTTC.